These T cell receptor beta chains were read from a single sample in a study of T cell repertoires in cytomegalovirus infection. No antigens are known for them. In TCRdb, the reads were re-called with MiXCR into one record per CDR3 protein. The repertoire holds 80,000 or so distinct CDR3 sequences, around 40% seen once, with more than 80% in the top ten. The sample consisted of CD8+ T cells from cultured PBMCs, taken from culture after CMV antigen stimulation. The receptor set was obtained from a human donor in good health (CMV status not recorded). Some clones in this sample may be carry-over from other donors' samples. CDR3s include the opening cysteine and the closing phenylalanine or tryptophan. The D gene is left open where the match is weak. Some rows have no size entry. The others give once, few or many, or a class for an expanded clone.

>TRBD1|TRBV19|NA|TRBJ2-7
TGTGCCACCAAACTTACAGGGGGTGTCACCTACGAGCAGTACTTC
CATKLTGGVTYEQYF
>NA|TRBV20-1|NA|TRBJ1-1
TGCAGTGCCACTTCCCGGGACGGAGTGAAAGCTTTCTTT
CSATSRDGVKAFF
>NA|TRBV13|few|TRBJ2-3
TGTGCCAGCAGCCCAGCAGGGACTAGCACAGATACGCAGTATTTT
CASSPAGTSTDTQYF
>TRBD1|TRBV4-1|few|TRBJ1-5
TGTGCCAGCAGCCAAGATGGGACAGGGGGCAATCAGCCCCAGCATTTT
CASSQDGTGGNQPQHF
>TRBD2|TRBV24-1|NA|TRBJ2-1
TGTGCCACCAGTGATTTTAGGGGGGAGCGGGGGGGCATTATGTATGAGCAGTTCTTC
CATSDFRGERGGIMYEQFF
>TRBD2|TRBV7-2|many|TRBJ2-3
TGTGCCAGCAGCCCGCTAGCGGGGGGGCCGACAGATACGCAGTATTTT
CASSPLAGGPTDTQYF
>NA|TRBV7-8|few|TRBJ2-1
TGTGCCAGCAGCCCAGGGGCAGGGTTTGAGCAGTTCTTC
CASSPGAGFEQFF
>NA|TRBV28|NA|TRBJ2-3
TGTGCCAGCAGTTTAGACAGCCTTGACACAGATACGCAGTATTTT
CASSLDSLDTDTQYF
>NA|TRBV4-2|NA|TRBJ2-7
TGTGCCAGCAGCCAAGATATTTTTAGGATTTCCTACGAGCAGTACTTC
CASSQDIFRISYEQYF
>NA|TRBV7-3|NA|TRBJ1-6
TGTGCCAGCAGCCCCCCGGGGGGCTCCTATAATTCACCCCTCCACTTT
CASSPPGGSYNSPLHF
>TRBD1|TRBV7-8|NA|TRBJ2-1
TGTGCCAGCAGCTTAGTTCCCAGGGGGAACTCCTACAATGAGCAGTTCTTC
CASSLVPRGNSYNEQFF
>NA|TRBV4-1|NA|TRBJ2-1
TGCGCCAGCAGCCAAGTTGGGACCGCGATTTTGAATGAGCAGTTCTTC
CASSQVGTAILNEQFF
>NA|TRBV6-6|NA|TRBJ2-1
TGTGCCAGCAGGATGAGCGGCAATGAGCAGTTCTTC
CASRMSGNEQFF
>NA|TRBV12-3/TRBV12-4|NA|TRBJ1-5
TGTGCCAGCAGTTTTGACGGCAGCAATCAGCCCCAGCATTTT
CASSFDGSNQPQHF
>NA|TRBV5-6|NA|TRBJ2-2
TGTGCCAGCAGCCCCTATCGGACCGGGGAGCTGTTTTTT
CASSPYRTGELFF
>NA|TRBV12-3/TRBV12-4|NA|TRBJ2-5
TGTGCCAGCAGTTTCGGACGGAGCGCGTACTTC
CASSFGRSAYF
>NA|TRBV10-3|few|TRBJ2-3
TGTGCCATCTCTGAAGGGATTCAAGACACAGATACGCAGTATTTT
CAISEGIQDTDTQYF
>TRBD2|TRBV7-8|NA|TRBJ2-7
TGTGCCAGCAGGATAGCGGGGGATTTCTACGAGCAGTACTTC
CASRIAGDFYEQYF
>NA|TRBV19|few|TRBJ2-7
TGTGCCAGTAGACAGGGCGAGCAGTACTTC
CASRQGEQYF
>NA|TRBV7-2|few|TRBJ2-7
TGTGCCAGCAGCGCCCTTCCGGGAACGCCGACCTACGAGCAGTACTTC
CASSALPGTPTYEQYF
>NA|TRBV29-1|NA|TRBJ2-7
TGCAGCGTTGTGCGGACAGACTCCTACGAGCAGTACTTC
CSVVRTDSYEQYF
>NA|TRBV27|NA|TRBJ1-2
TGTGCCAGCAGTTTGGGGGACGGTGGCTACACCTTC
CASSLGDGGYTF
>NA|TRBV25-1|few|TRBJ2-1
TGTGCCAGCAGCAAGGGGGAATGGTCCTACAATGAGCAGTTCTTC
CASSKGEWSYNEQFF
>NA|TRBV4-1|many|TRBJ2-5
TGCGCCAGCAGCCAAGCGGGGCAGAGACAAGAGACCCAGTACTTC
CASSQAGQRQETQYF
>NA|TRBV15|NA|TRBJ1-2
TGTGCCACCAGCACAACGTACGTGCGTACAAACTATGGCTACACCTTC
CATSTTYVRTNYGYTF
>TRBD1|TRBV4-1|few|TRBJ1-1
TGCGCCAGCAGCCGGGGACAGGCGAACACTGAAGCTTTCTTT
CASSRGQANTEAFF
>TRBD1|TRBV4-1|NA|TRBJ2-2
TGCGCCAGCAGCCTCCGACAGGGTTTTAACACCGGGGAGCTGTTTTTT
CASSLRQGFNTGELFF
>TRBD2|TRBV5-4|NA|TRBJ2-7
TGTGCCAGCAGCCATCTGCCGGGGTTAGCGGGGAGGCCTTCCTACGAGCAGTACTTC
CASSHLPGLAGRPSYEQYF
>NA|TRBV2|NA|TRBJ2-4
TGTGCCAGCAGTGAGCCACAGTTAGCCAAAAACATTCAGTACTTC
CASSEPQLAKNIQYF
>NA|TRBV28|NA|TRBJ2-2
TGTGCCAGCAGTTTATATCGAGGGAATACCGGGGAGCTGTTTTTT
CASSLYRGNTGELFF
>NA|TRBV7-8|NA|TRBJ2-2
TGTGCCAGCAGCTCGCCGAGGACAGACTATGCGAACACCGGGGAGCTGTTTTTT
CASSSPRTDYANTGELFF
>TRBD1|TRBV29-1|NA|TRBJ2-6
TGCAGCGTTGAGGACAGGGGGCGACGAGGGGCCAACGTCCTGACTTTC
CSVEDRGRRGANVLTF
>TRBD1|TRBV7-2|few|TRBJ2-6
TGTGCCAGCAGCCCGTTTTCCGGGACAGCTAACTCTGGGGCCAACGTCCTGACTTTC
CASSPFSGTANSGANVLTF
>TRBD1|TRBV29-1|once|TRBJ2-7
TGCAGCGTTGTTTCGGACAGGGGGTTCTACGAGCAGTACTTC
CSVVSDRGFYEQYF
>TRBD2|TRBV11-2|NA|TRBJ2-1
TGTGCCAGCAGCCCACTACTAGCGGGGGGAACGTACAATGAGCAGTTCTTC
CASSPLLAGGTYNEQFF
>NA|TRBV7-2|many|TRBJ1-1
TGTGCCAGCAGCTCGGTTATGGCGAACACTGAAGCTTTCTTT
CASSSVMANTEAFF
>NA|TRBV3-1|few|TRBJ1-1
TGTGCCAGTGGGACATCGATGAACACTGAAGCTTTCTTT
CASGTSMNTEAFF
>NA|TRBV4-3|NA|TRBJ1-1
TGCGCCAGCAGCCAGTCCCAGTGGGGAGGGGCTTTCTTT
CASSQSQWGGAFF
>NA|TRBV7-2|many|TRBJ2-7
TGTGCCAGCACCGGTCCCTTCCCCTACGAGCAGTACTTC
CASTGPFPYEQYF
>NA|TRBV11-2|once|TRBJ2-3
TGTGCCAGCGGCATGGGGGCGGGGACAATGGATACGCAGTATTTT
CASGMGAGTMDTQYF
>NA|TRBV19|NA|TRBJ1-1
TGTGCCAGTAGTTTTACAGGGAACACTGAAGCTTTCTTT
CASSFTGNTEAFF
>NA|TRBV12-3/TRBV12-4|NA|TRBJ2-3
TGTGCCAGCAGTCCCGTACGCACAGATACGCAGTATTTT
CASSPVRTDTQYF
>NA|TRBV20-1|NA|TRBJ1-2
TGCAGTGCTAGACACTCGGGCAGGGCCCTTCTCAAGGGAGGCTACACCTTC
CSARHSGRALLKGGYTF
>NA|TRBV6-1|NA|TRBJ1-2
TGTGCCAGCACAGCCGAGGGGAGCGGCTACACCTTC
CASTAEGSGYTF
>NA|TRBV6-2/TRBV6-3|few|TRBJ2-1
TGTGCCAGCACCCTGGCGGGCTTAGGTAACAATGAGCAGTTCTTC
CASTLAGLGNNEQFF
>NA|TRBV6-6|NA|TRBJ1-1
TGTGCCAGCAGGCACGCGGTTGAAGCTTTCTTT
CASRHAVEAFF
>NA|TRBV7-6|few|TRBJ2-2
TGTGCCAGCAGCTATTACAGCACCGGGGAGCTGTTTTTT
CASSYYSTGELFF
>TRBD1|TRBV6-2/TRBV6-3|NA|TRBJ2-2
TGTGCCAGCAAGGGACAGGGGAACACCGGGGAGCTGTTTTTT
CASKGQGNTGELFF
>TRBD1|TRBV3-1|NA|TRBJ2-1
TGTGCCAGCAGCCAAGCCACAGGGGCTTTTGGCAATGAGCAGTTCTTC
CASSQATGAFGNEQFF